Following are 16 T cell receptor beta chains from one sample sequenced in a study of shared clonotypes between healthy human individuals. TCRdb's copy holds only in-frame clones and misses some; the assay was immunoSEQ multiplex PCR. This sample has millions of clones, with roughly 92% found just once. Sequencing was carried out using naive CD4+ T cells sorted from blood. Subset indicated: CD45RA+ positively selected. The origin of the receptors is a man aged 18 to 29 in good health.

The CDR3: CASSYSVGGNTQYF. The DNA of the CDR3 is TGTGCCAGCAGTTACTCGGTGGGGGGGAATACGCAGTATTTT. The chain couples TRBV6-5 to TRBJ2-3; 7 nucleotides agree with TRBD2. This CDR3 region has 14 residues. Germline assignment: CDR1 MNHEY and CDR2 SVGAGI. V shed 0 bases, J shed 7 bases, and the junction held 4 bases outside the gene matches.

J is TRBJ2-7 and V is TRBV11-2; 8 bases fit TRBD1. Germline loops: CDR1 SGHAT, CDR2 FQNNGV. This CDR3 region has 18 residues. J gave up 2 bases and V 5 bases, and 17 bases lay outside the gene matches. DNA for the CDR3: TGTGCCAGCAGCAGTCTCCTTTTTCAGGGGGCAATCCCCTACGAGCAGTACTTC. This gives the protein CASSSLLFQGAIPYEQYF. Looking up the rest from reference TRBV11-2 and TRBJ2-7 gives the full variable domain: EAGVAQSPRYKIIEKRQSVAFWCNPISGHATLYWYQQILGQGPKLLIQFQNNGVVDDSQLPKDRFSAERLKGVDSTLKIQPAKLEDSAVYLCASSSLLFQGAIPYEQYFGPGTRLTVT.

With respect to this clone: The sample has other DNA sequences that encode this CDR3 too. This sequence joins TRBV6-1 and TRBJ1-2; possibly TRBD1 for D (5 bases). Trimming pared 2 bases from V and 5 bases from J, leaving 12 bases between. CDR3 length equals 14 residues. CDR1 MNHNS and CDR2 SASEGT come from the germline V gene. CDR3 in amino acids: CASSEPGTSYGYTF. The CDR3 DNA sequence: TGTGCCAGCAGTGAACCAGGGACGTCTTATGGCTACACCTTC.

The chain recombines TRBV19 with TRBJ1-3; no clear D. In germline, CDR1 is LNHDA, CDR2 SQIVND (reference sequence). The CDR3 is 13 amino acids. V lost 6 bases to trimming and J lost 4 bases, with 10 bases between them. CDR3 residues: CASRIEAGNTIYF. The CDR3 nucleotides are TGTGCCAGTAGAATTGAGGCCGGAAACACCATATATTTT. The complete variable domain, with remaining parts taken from reference TRBV19 and TRBJ1-3, reads DGGITQSPKYLFRKEGQNVTLSCEQNLNHDAMYWYRQDPGQGLRLIYYSQIVNDFQKGDIAEGYSVSREKKESFPLTVTSAQKNPTAFYLCASRIEAGNTIYFGEGSWLTVV.

This chain links TRBV10-2 with TRBJ2-3; D remains ambiguous. CDR3 length: 11 amino acids. CDR1 and CDR2 from the germline V gene are WSHSY and SAAADI. V lost 5 bases and J lost 3, with 3 bases in between. The CDR3 reads CASSLTDTQYF. CDR3 nucleotides: TGCGCCAGCAGTCTAACAGATACGCAGTATTTT.

This clone is a singleton in its sample. This chain links TRBV19 with TRBJ1-6, with 10 nucleotides matching TRBD1. There are 17 residues in the CDR3. CDR1 and CDR2 (germline): LNHDA, SQIVND (reference sequence). Trimming removed 8 bases from V and 6 bases from J; junction bases left unmatched: 13. Here the CDR3 DNA reads TGTGCCAGTTCGGGACAGGGGATACCGAAGGGTAATTCACCCCTCCACTTT. Protein sequence: CASSGQGIPKGNSPLHF. The full variable domain, completed using reference TRBV19 and TRBJ1-6, is DGGITQSPKYLFRKEGQNVTLSCEQNLNHDAMYWYRQDPGQGLRLIYYSQIVNDFQKGDIAEGYSVSREKKESFPLTVTSAQKNPTAFYLCASSGQGIPKGNSPLHFGNGTRLTVT.

The chain recombines TRBV5-4 with TRBJ1-2, with D possibly matching TRBD1 (5 bases). The CDR3 is made up of 13 amino acids. V shed 4 bases and J shed 3 bases, with 10 bases lying between them. Germline V gene data show CDR1 as SGHNT and CDR2 as YYREEE (reference sequence). This CDR3 reads CASSPVTDYGYTF. The CDR3 DNA reads TGTGCCAGCAGCCCAGTGACAGACTATGGCTACACCTTC.

This clone was detected once. This chain links TRBV30 with TRBJ2-5; D is perhaps TRBD2 (5 bases). CDR1 is GTSNPN, CDR2 SVGIG, per germline (reference sequence). The CDR3 runs 15 residues. The V and J ends lost 5 bases and 4 bases respectively, with 20 bases between them. CDR3 loop: CAWGLRGLRAETQYF. CDR3 nucleotide sequence: TGTGCCTGGGGCCTCCGAGGGCTCAGAGCAGAGACCCAGTACTTC.

The rearrangement links TRBV2 to TRBJ2-7; TRBD1 agrees at 8 bases. Germline CDR1 reads SNHLY; CDR2 reads FYNNEI. The CDR3 is 15 residues long. V dropped 2 bases and J dropped 3; count of bases not matched to a gene: 6. The CDR3 sequence is CASSERRTGHYEQYF. The CDR3 nucleotides read TGTGCCAGCAGTGAAAGGCGGACAGGGCACTACGAGCAGTACTTC.

This chain links TRBV10-3 with TRBJ1-4; TRBD1 matches 10 bases. The CDR3 totals 14 residues. Germline values: CDR1 ENHRY, CDR2 SYGVKD. V shed 3 bases and J 7 bases; nucleotides not matched to a gene: 2. The chain's CDR3 is CAISEGQGGEKLFF. The CDR3 DNA reads TGTGCCATCAGTGAAGGACAGGGGGGTGAAAAACTGTTTTTT.

The rearrangement links TRBV4-3 to TRBJ1-1; D uncertain. CDR3 size: 14 residues. Between the trimmed V and J ends, which lost 3 bases and 7 bases, there was a span of 15 bases. The germline gives CDR1 LGHNA, CDR2 YSLEER. As DNA, the CDR3 is TGCGCCAGCAGCCAGGTTGGACGGAAGGGTGAAGCTTTCTTT. Amino acids: CASSQVGRKGEAFF.

CDR3 amino acids: CASSLDAGELFF. CDR3 coding DNA: TGTGCCAGCAGCTTAGATGCCGGGGAGCTGTTTTTT. The chain is built from TRBV11-3 and TRBJ2-2; the D is unclear. Germline V CDR1 and CDR2: SGHNT, YENEEA. This CDR3 region has 12 residues. Trimming pared 0 bases from V and 6 bases from J, leaving 2 bases between.

This clone was recorded once. This chain joins TRBV11-2 and TRBJ2-7; 7 bases are shared with TRBD1. Germline assignment: CDR1 SGHAT and CDR2 FQNNGV. The J segment lost 5 bases and the V segment lost 5 bases, leaving 9 bases of the junction unmatched. The CDR3 loop spans 14 amino acids. DNA of the CDR3: TGTGCCAGCAGCCTACAGGGGACACTAAACGAGCAGTACTTC. Translation gives CASSLQGTLNEQYF. The full variable domain, rest sourced from reference TRBV11-2 and TRBJ2-7, is EAGVAQSPRYKIIEKRQSVAFWCNPISGHATLYWYQQILGQGPKLLIQFQNNGVVDDSQLPKDRFSAERLKGVDSTLKIQPAKLEDSAVYLCASSLQGTLNEQYFGPGTRLTVT.

The chain couples TRBV19 to TRBJ2-1, with 7 bases identical to TRBD1. Trimming at V came to 3 bases and at J to 2 bases, leaving 4 bases not matched to a gene. The V gene's germline CDR1 is LNHDA and CDR2 SQIVND (reference sequence). This CDR3 has 15 residues. The CDR3 region is CASSIRQGTYNEQFF. For the CDR3, the DNA is TGTGCCAGTAGTATTAGACAGGGAACCTACAATGAGCAGTTCTTC.

The rearrangement uses TRBV29-1 and TRBJ2-2, with 8 bases that match TRBD2. This CDR3 is 16 amino acids long. V shed 2 bases, J shed 1 base, and the junction held 6 bases outside the gene matches. Germline V gene data show CDR1 as SQVTM and CDR2 as ANQGSEA. CDR3 coding DNA: TGCAGCGTTGAATTGTTGCTAGCGGGGAACACCGGGGAGCTGTTTTTT. Translated, it gives CSVELLLAGNTGELFF.

The V and J genes are TRBV29-1 and TRBJ2-1; TRBD2 agrees at 12 bases. The CDR3 is made up of 14 amino acids. CDR1 and CDR2 (germline): SQVTM, ANQGSEA. The junction had 5 bases not matched to a gene; V was cut back by 3 bases and J by 8 bases. The CDR3 DNA follows: TGCAGCGTTGATCCTAGCGGGGGGGCCTATGAGCAGTTCTTC. Its protein product is CSVDPSGGAYEQFF.